This entry concerns a single T cell receptor (beta chain). Its matching antigen is unknown. There was relapse after autologous stem cell transplantation in every patient, and there was variation in brentuximab vedotin exposure. Complete response, partial response or progressive disease was each patient's best response. Germline CDR1 is MNHEY and CDR2 is SVGAGI. The CDR3 is made up of 14 amino acids. Trimming removed 0 bases from V and 4 bases from J, with 7 bases in between. The record originates from a study of PD-1 blockade in classical Hodgkin lymphoma. Whole-study context: Nivolumab dosed at 3 mg/kg went to patients intravenously every 2 weeks. Findings and limits, study-wide: Complete responders entered with baseline diversity on par with newly diagnosed patients, the results showed.

The data were produced by immunoSEQ multiplex PCR, yet TCRdb's version contains in-frame clones alone and is incomplete. Counted here are 95,000 to 100,000 clones, more than 85% occurring once; the ten biggest clones make up under 8%. The chain carries TRBV6-5 and TRBJ2-1; D is undetermined. The source of this sequence is a human donor with classical Hodgkin lymphoma. The sequencing used peripheral blood mononuclear cells (PBMCs), collected before the second cycle of nivolumab. The chain's CDR3 is CASSYSIEYNEQFF. For the CDR3, the DNA is TGTGCCAGCAGTTACTCGATTGAGTACAATGAGCAGTTCTTC.